The 19 T cell receptor beta chains below come from one sample, sequenced in a study of blood T cell repertoires in COVID-19. Assay: immunoSEQ multiplex PCR; the TCRdb copy retains only in-frame clones and omits some. The data show 140,000 to 150,000 clones, 70% to 90% seen once. Sequenced sample: PBMCs or T cells enriched from blood (not recorded which). All receptors derive from a woman aged 45-65 years with acute COVID-19.

The chain joins TRBV12-3 or TRBV12-4 to TRBJ1-1; maybe TRBD1 (5 bases). V lost 5 bases and J 5 bases, leaving 12 bases between the germline ends. The length of the CDR3 is 13 residues. The DNA of the CDR3 is TGTGCCAGCAGTAGGCAGGGATGGACTGAAGCTTTCTTT. It yields the protein CASSRQGWTEAFF.

The chain uses TRBV3-1 (or the pseudogene TRBV3-2) and TRBJ1-6; no firm D call. V shed 2 bases and J shed 8 bases, with 7 bases lying between them. This CDR3 has 13 amino acids. From germline, CDR1 is LGHDT and CDR2 YNNKEL (reference sequence). Here the CDR3 DNA reads TGTGCCAGCAGCCAAATCGGGGATTCACCCCTCCACTTT. Translated: CASSQIGDSPLHF.

CDR3 nucleotide sequence: TGTGCCTGGAGTCCTGACCTCGCAAAACAGACAGGGAACCTGAGAAATGAGCAGTTCTTC. It is translated as CAWSPDLAKQTGNLRNEQFF. This sequence joins TRBV30 and TRBJ2-1; 7 nucleotides line up with TRBD1. Unmatched junction bases numbered 26, after V lost 2 bases and J lost 7 bases. Germline lookup yields CDR1 GTSNPN and CDR2 SVGIG (reference sequence). This CDR3 region has 20 residues.

This chain links TRBV4-2 with TRBJ2-3; TRBD2 might be the D (6 bases). The CDR3 is 12 residues long. Germline CDR1 reads LGHNA; CDR2 reads YNFKEQ. Trimming pared 5 bases from V and 14 bases from J, leaving 17 bases between. CDR3: CASSLDRDLVYF. The CDR3 DNA reads TGTGCCAGCAGCTTAGACCGGGACTTGGTGTATTTT.

The V call is TRBV7-3, the J call TRBJ2-5; no definite D call. Germline loops: CDR1 SGHTA, CDR2 FQGTGA. This CDR3 has 12 amino acids. V was trimmed by 5 bases and J by 4 bases, leaving 8 bases between them. CDR3 sequence (DNA): TGTGCCAGCAGCCACCCCGGAGAGACCCAGTACTTC. Translated, it gives CASSHPGETQYF.

V usage is TRBV6-2 or TRBV6-3 and J usage is TRBJ2-2; tentative D call: TRBD2 (5 bases). From germline, CDR1 is MNHEY and CDR2 SVGEGT. The CDR3 is 14 residues long. The V gene lost 2 bases and the J gene lost 7 bases, with 11 bases spanning the gap. CDR3 bases: TGTGCCAGCAGTTACCGCGGGCCGGGCGGGGAGCTGTTTTTT. Its translation: CASSYRGPGGELFF.

The rearrangement links TRBV4-1 to TRBJ2-4; 14 bases map to TRBD2. The germline V gene has CDR1 MGHRA and CDR2 YSYEKL. The CDR3 has 18 residues. V shed 4 bases, J shed 1 base, and the junction held 6 bases outside the gene matches. CDR3 DNA sequence: TGCGCCAGCAGCCCCGGACTAGCGGGAGGCTGGGCCAAAAACATTCAGTACTTC. Translated: CASSPGLAGGWAKNIQYF.

The chain recombines TRBV19 with TRBJ1-2, with D perhaps matching TRBD1 (6 bases). Germline V gene data show CDR1 as LNHDA and CDR2 as SQIVND (reference sequence). Trimming stripped 7 bases from V and 9 bases from J, with 27 bases between. The CDR3 is 16 residues long. DNA for the CDR3: TGTGCCAGTAACCCCGCCGGGGGGCAGGGGTTTAGTAGCTACACCTTC. Translating it yields CASNPAGGQGFSSYTF.

V is TRBV19 and J is TRBJ1-2, with D hard to call. The germline CDR1 and CDR2 sequences are LNHDA and SQIVND (reference sequence). V lost 3 bases, J lost 7 bases, and 9 bases lay in between. The CDR3 loop spans 12 amino acids. As DNA, the CDR3 is TGTGCCAGTAGTATTCCCCCCCGTGGCTACACCTTC. It is translated as CASSIPPRGYTF.

The V gene is TRBV12-3 or TRBV12-4, the J gene TRBJ2-3, with D tentatively TRBD2 (5 bases). Trimming took off 6 bases at V and 3 bases at J, with 10 bases between the two ends. This CDR3 has 13 residues. Here the CDR3 DNA reads TGTGCCAGCAGACCCCGGGAAACAGATACGCAGTATTTT. Protein sequence: CASRPRETDTQYF.

The chain links TRBV3-1 (or the pseudogene TRBV3-2) to TRBJ2-5, with 8 bases that match TRBD1. The germline V gene encodes CDR1 LGHDT and CDR2 YNNKEL (reference sequence). Losses at the gene ends were 3 bases for V and 4 bases for J; bases not matched to a gene: 10. The CDR3 is 16 amino acids. CDR3 sequence (DNA): TGTGCCAGCAGCCAGCGACTCGGACAGGGAAGAGAGACCCAGTACTTC. Translated, it gives CASSQRLGQGRETQYF.

This rearrangement joins TRBV5-1 to TRBJ2-1, with 9 positions matching TRBD2. V lost 4 bases and J lost 5; bases outside the gene matches: 7. The germline V gene has CDR1 SGHRS and CDR2 YFSETQ. The CDR3 has 15 residues. The CDR3 DNA reads as TGCGCCAGCAGCCAGAGCGGGAGGAGCGACAATGAGCAGTTCTTC. It translates to CASSQSGRSDNEQFF.

The chain combines TRBV29-1 with TRBJ1-1, with D unclear. Germline V gives CDR1 SQVTM, CDR2 ANQGSEA. Trimming stripped 5 bases from V and 3 bases from J, with 7 bases between. This CDR3 spans 11 amino acids. The CDR3 sequence: CSVRWYTEAFF. CDR3 DNA sequence: TGCAGCGTTCGGTGGTACACTGAAGCTTTCTTT.

The chain combines TRBV9 with TRBJ2-1; 8 nucleotides agree with TRBD2. V was clipped by 3 bases and J by 5 bases; unmatched bases: 7. CDR1 is SGDLS, CDR2 YYNGEE, per germline. CDR3 length: 15 amino acids. The CDR3 region has the DNA TGTGCCAGCAGCGGAGGACTAGCTACTAACAATGAGCAGTTCTTC. It encodes CASSGGLATNNEQFF.

The chain carries TRBV6-5 and TRBJ1-2, with TRBD1 matching over 8 bases. This CDR3 region has 14 residues. Trimming removed 7 bases from V and 5 bases from J; junction bases left unmatched: 9. Germline lookup yields CDR1 MNHEY and CDR2 SVGAGI. DNA for the CDR3: TGTGCCAGCACCCACGGCCAGGGGGCGTATGGCTACACCTTC. Its protein is CASTHGQGAYGYTF.

The chain combines TRBV27 with TRBJ2-1; 11 positions agree with TRBD2. The CDR3 runs 16 residues. CDR1 and CDR2 from the germline V gene are MNHEY and SMNVEV (reference sequence). After removal of 6 bases from V and 0 bases from J, the junction contained 4 bases not matched to a gene. Here the CDR3 DNA reads TGTGCCAGCAGCCGGACTAGCGGGTTCTCCTACAATGAGCAGTTCTTC. Translated: CASSRTSGFSYNEQFF.

CDR3 loop: CASSQDGATNEKLFF. Here the CDR3 DNA reads TGTGCCAGCAGCCAAGACGGAGCAACTAATGAAAAACTGTTTTTT. This chain uses TRBV7-9 with TRBJ1-4; D is ambiguous. The ends were cut back, 5 bases at V and 0 bases at J, with 10 bases in the middle. The CDR3 length is 15 residues. Germline V CDR1 and CDR2: SEHNR, FQNEAQ (reference sequence).

CDR3 in amino acids: CASTFRPNTGELFF. The CDR3 bases are TGTGCCTCGACGTTCAGGCCGAACACCGGGGAGCTGTTTTTT. The gene calls are TRBV30 and TRBJ2-2; D is ambiguous. V was shortened by 7 bases and J by 0 bases, with 12 bases between the two germline ends. Germline V gene sequence: CDR1 GTSNPN, CDR2 SVGIG (reference sequence). CDR3 length equals 14 residues.

The genes are TRBV2 and TRBJ1-5, with 10 bases matching TRBD1. Germline lookup yields CDR1 SNHLY and CDR2 FYNNEI. Germline trimming cut 10 bases from V and 2 bases from J; bases unmatched to any gene: 5. The CDR3 length is 14 residues. As DNA, the CDR3 is TGTGCCACAACCGGGACAGGGGGCAATCAGCCCCAGCATTTT. This codes for CATTGTGGNQPQHF.